The clone carrying this T cell receptor beta chain was found once. The data are from a study of blood T cell repertoires in COVID-19. Study details: In each case, the material was cDNA or gDNA derived from T cells, B-cell-depleted T cells, or PBMCs.

The data were produced by immunoSEQ multiplex PCR, yet TCRdb's version contains in-frame clones alone and is incomplete. The top ten clones hold 0.3% to 0.45% of a sample with about 42,000 clones, about nine tenths of them seen once. Input material: peripheral blood. This clonotype originated in a human donor in a cohort sampled during active COVID-19.

The CDR3: CASSPLKRAKDYEQYF. The CDR3 DNA sequence: TGCGCCAGCAGTCCCTTAAAGCGGGCGAAGGACTACGAGCAGTACTTC. V and J are TRBV4-3 and TRBJ2-7; maybe TRBD2 (6 bases). This CDR3 region has 16 residues. V was trimmed by 6 bases and J by 3 bases, leaving 21 bases between them. From germline, CDR1 is LGHNA and CDR2 YSLEER.